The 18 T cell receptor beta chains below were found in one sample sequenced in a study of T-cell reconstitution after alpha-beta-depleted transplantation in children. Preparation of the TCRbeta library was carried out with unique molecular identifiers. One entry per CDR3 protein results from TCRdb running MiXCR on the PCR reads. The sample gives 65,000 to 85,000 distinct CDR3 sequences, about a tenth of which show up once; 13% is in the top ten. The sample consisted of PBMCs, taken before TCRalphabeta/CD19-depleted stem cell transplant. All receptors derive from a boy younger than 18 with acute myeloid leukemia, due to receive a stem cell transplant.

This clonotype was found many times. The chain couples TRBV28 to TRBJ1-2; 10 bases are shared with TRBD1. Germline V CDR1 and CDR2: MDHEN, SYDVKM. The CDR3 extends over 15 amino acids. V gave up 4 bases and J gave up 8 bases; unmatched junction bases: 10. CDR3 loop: CASSSHGQGDEGYTF. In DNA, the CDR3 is TGTGCCAGCAGTTCTCACGGACAGGGGGATGAGGGCTACACCTTC.

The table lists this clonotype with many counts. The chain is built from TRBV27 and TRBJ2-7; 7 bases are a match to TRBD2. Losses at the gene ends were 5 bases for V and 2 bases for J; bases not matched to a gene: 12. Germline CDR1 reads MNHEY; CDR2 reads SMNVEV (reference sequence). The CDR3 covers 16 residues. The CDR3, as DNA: TGTGCCAGCAGTCAACACGCTAGCGGAAGCCCCTACGAGCAGTACTTC. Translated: CASSQHASGSPYEQYF.

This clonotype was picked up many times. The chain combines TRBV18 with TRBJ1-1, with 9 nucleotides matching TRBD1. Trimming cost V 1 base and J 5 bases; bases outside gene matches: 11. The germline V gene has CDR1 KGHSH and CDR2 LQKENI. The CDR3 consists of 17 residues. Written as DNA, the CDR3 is TGTGCCAGCTCACCACAACAGGGGGCGAGTTTCCGGACTGAAGCTTTCTTT. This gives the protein CASSPQQGASFRTEAFF.

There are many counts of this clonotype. CDR3 residues: CASSPPGIMNTEAFF. The CDR3, as DNA: TGTGCCAGCAGCCCACCAGGGATTATGAACACTGAAGCTTTCTTT. V usage is TRBV7-6 and J usage is TRBJ1-1, with D maybe TRBD1 (5 bases). The V and J ends lost 5 bases and 0 bases respectively, with 13 bases between them. Germline V lookup: CDR1 SGHVS, CDR2 FNYEAQ. CDR3 length: 15 residues.

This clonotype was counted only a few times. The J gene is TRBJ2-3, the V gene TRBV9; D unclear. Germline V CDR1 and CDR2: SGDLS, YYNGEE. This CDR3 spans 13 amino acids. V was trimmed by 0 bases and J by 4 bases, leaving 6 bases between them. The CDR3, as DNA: TGTGCCAGCAGCGTAGTGCCGGCAGATACGCAGTATTTT. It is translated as CASSVVPADTQYF.

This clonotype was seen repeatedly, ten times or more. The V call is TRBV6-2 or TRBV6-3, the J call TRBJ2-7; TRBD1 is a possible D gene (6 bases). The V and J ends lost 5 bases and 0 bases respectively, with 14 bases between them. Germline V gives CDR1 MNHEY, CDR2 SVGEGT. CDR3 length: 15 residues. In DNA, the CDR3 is TGTGCCAGCAGTCCTGGGACATGGGCCTCCTACGAGCAGTACGTC. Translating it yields CASSPGTWASYEQYV.

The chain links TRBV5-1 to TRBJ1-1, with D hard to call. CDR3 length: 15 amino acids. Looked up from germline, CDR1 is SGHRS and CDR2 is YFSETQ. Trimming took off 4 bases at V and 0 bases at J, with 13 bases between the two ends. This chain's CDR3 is CASSPGHSLNTEAFF. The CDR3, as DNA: TGCGCCAGCAGCCCTGGTCACAGTTTGAACACTGAAGCTTTCTTT.

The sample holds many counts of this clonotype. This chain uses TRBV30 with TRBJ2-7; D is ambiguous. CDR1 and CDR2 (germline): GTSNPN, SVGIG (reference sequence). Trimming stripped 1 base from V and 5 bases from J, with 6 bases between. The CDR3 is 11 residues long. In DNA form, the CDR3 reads TGTGCCTGGAGTGCGAAGAACGAGCAGTACTTC. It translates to CAWSAKNEQYF.

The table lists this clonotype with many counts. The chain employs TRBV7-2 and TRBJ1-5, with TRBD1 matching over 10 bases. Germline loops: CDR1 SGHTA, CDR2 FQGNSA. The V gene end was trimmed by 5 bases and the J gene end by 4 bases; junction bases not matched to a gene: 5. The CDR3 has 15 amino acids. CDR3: CASSRDRGFNQPQHF. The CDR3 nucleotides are TGTGCCAGCAGCCGGGACAGGGGATTTAATCAGCCCCAGCATTTT.

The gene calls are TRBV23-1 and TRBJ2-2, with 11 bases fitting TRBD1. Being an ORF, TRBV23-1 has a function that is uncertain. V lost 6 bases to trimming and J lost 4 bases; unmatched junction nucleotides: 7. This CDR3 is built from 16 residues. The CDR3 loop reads CASSSGGTGGTGELFF. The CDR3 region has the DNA TGCGCCAGCAGCTCAGGGGGGACAGGGGGCACCGGGGAGCTGTTTTTT.

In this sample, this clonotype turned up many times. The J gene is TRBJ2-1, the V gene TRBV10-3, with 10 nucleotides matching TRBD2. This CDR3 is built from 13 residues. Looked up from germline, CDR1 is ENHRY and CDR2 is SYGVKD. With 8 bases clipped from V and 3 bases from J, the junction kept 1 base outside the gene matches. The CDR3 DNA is TGTGCCATCCGGACTAGCGGCTACAATGAGCAGTTCTTC. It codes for CAIRTSGYNEQFF.

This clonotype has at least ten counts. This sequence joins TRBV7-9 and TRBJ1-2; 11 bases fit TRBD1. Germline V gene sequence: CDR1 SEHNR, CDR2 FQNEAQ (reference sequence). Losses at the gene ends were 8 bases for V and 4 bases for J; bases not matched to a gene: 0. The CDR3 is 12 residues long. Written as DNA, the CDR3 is TGTGCCAGCGGGACAGGGGGCTATGGCTACACCTTC. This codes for CASGTGGYGYTF.

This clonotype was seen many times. The CDR3 sequence: CASSLGFSYEQYF. The CDR3 region has the DNA TGTGCCAGCAGTTTAGGGTTCTCCTACGAGCAGTACTTC. The chain carries TRBV12-3 or TRBV12-4 and TRBJ2-7, with no clear D. The ends were cut back, 1 base at V and 0 bases at J, with 4 bases in the middle. The CDR3 has 13 residues.

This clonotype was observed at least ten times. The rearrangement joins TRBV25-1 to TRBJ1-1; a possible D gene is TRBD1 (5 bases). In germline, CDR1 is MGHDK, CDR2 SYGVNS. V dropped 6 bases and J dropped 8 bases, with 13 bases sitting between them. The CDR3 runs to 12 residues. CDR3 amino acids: CASSLGGREAFF. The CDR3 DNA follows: TGTGCCAGCAGCCTGGGGGGGAGGGAAGCTTTCTTT.

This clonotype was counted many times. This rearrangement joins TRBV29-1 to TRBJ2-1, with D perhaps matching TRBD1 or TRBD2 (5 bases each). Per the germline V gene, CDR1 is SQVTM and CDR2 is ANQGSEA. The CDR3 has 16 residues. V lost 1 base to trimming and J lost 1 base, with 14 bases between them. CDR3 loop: CSVEGGTGRSYNEQFF. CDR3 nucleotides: TGCAGCGTTGAAGGGGGCACGGGGCGGTCCTACAATGAGCAGTTCTTC.

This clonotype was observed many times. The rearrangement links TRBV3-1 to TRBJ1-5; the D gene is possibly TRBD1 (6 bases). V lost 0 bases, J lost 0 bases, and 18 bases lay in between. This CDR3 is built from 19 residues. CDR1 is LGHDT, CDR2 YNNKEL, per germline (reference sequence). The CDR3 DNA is TGTGCCAGCAGCCAAGACCACAGACAGGTCTGGGGTAGCAATCAGCCCCAGCATTTT. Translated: CASSQDHRQVWGSNQPQHF.

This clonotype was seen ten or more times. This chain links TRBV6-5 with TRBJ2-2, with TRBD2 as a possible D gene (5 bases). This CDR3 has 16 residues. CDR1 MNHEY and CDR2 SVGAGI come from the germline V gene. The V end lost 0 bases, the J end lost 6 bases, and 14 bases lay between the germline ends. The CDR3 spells CASSYSGVRVSGELFF. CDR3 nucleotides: TGTGCCAGCAGTTACTCAGGCGTGAGGGTCTCCGGGGAGCTGTTTTTT.

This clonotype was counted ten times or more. The CDR3, as DNA: TGTGCCAGCAGTTTTCGCAGGGGAAGGGGTACAGATACGCAGTATTTT. Encoded protein: CASSFRRGRGTDTQYF. The chain joins TRBV12-3 or TRBV12-4 to TRBJ2-3, with D maybe TRBD1 (6 bases). This CDR3 contains 16 residues. The ends were cut back, 3 bases at V and 3 bases at J, with 16 bases in the middle.